The 16 T cell receptor beta chains reported below all come from one sample, sequenced in a study of blood T cell repertoires in COVID-19. Profiled with immunoSEQ multiplex PCR; TCRdb holds only in-frame clones, not every one. The table shows about 210,000 clones, with around 81% occurring only once. The sequenced sample was PBMCs or T cells enriched from blood (not recorded which). These receptors originate from a man in his thirties or forties with acute COVID-19.

The rearrangement links TRBV19 to TRBJ2-7, with D possibly being TRBD1 (5 bases). Deletions cut 3 bases from V and 5 bases from J, with 17 bases between. Germline CDR1 LNHDA, CDR2 SQIVND (reference sequence). CDR3 length equals 15 residues. This CDR3 reads CASSIKGLAGNEQYF. The CDR3 DNA is TGTGCCAGTAGTATTAAGGGGCTGGCAGGGAACGAGCAGTACTTC.

The chain couples TRBV19 to TRBJ1-5; D not certain. This CDR3 contains 14 residues. Trimming removed 3 bases at V and 1 base at J, with 7 bases between. CDR1 is LNHDA and CDR2 is SQIVND in the germline V gene (reference sequence). The CDR3 loop reads CASSISASNQPQHF. For the CDR3, the DNA is TGTGCCAGTAGTATCTCAGCGAGCAATCAGCCCCAGCATTTT.

This sequence joins TRBV10-1 and TRBJ2-3, with 7 bases lining up with TRBD2. CDR1 is WNHNN, CDR2 SYGVQD, per germline (reference sequence). CDR3 size: 19 residues. Germline trimming cut 0 bases from V and 4 bases from J; bases unmatched to any gene: 16. CDR3 in DNA: TGCGCCAGCAGTGAGTCCCCTATTCCAGATGCGGGGGAGGCAGATACGCAGTATTTT. It encodes CASSESPIPDAGEADTQYF.

Here the CDR3 DNA reads TGTGCCAGCAGTGATGGTTGGCGGGGGACAGATACGCAGTATTTT. Its translation is CASSDGWRGTDTQYF. The chain recombines TRBV2 with TRBJ2-3; 7 nucleotides agree with TRBD2. The junction had 6 bases not matched to a gene; V was cut back by 3 bases and J by 3 bases. CDR1 is SNHLY and CDR2 is FYNNEI in the germline V gene. The CDR3 is 15 amino acids.

The J gene is TRBJ2-7, the V gene TRBV5-1, with TRBD1 matching over 9 bases. CDR3 length: 16 residues. V shed 8 bases and J 3 bases; nucleotides not matched to a gene: 15. The V gene's germline CDR1 is SGHRS and CDR2 YFSETQ. The CDR3 DNA reads as TGCGCCAGTAGGAACGCAGGGACAGGGAATTTCTACGAGCAGTACTTC. Protein sequence: CASRNAGTGNFYEQYF.

V and J are TRBV15 and TRBJ2-2; D gene uncertain. V was pared by 4 bases and J by 5 bases, with 11 bases between. CDR1 is LNHNV and CDR2 is YYDKDF in the germline V gene (reference sequence). The CDR3 consists of 14 residues. CDR3 DNA: TGTGCCACCAGCACGCCCCTCGGGACCGGGGAGCTGTTTTTT. Encoded protein: CATSTPLGTGELFF.

The chain employs TRBV18 and TRBJ1-2; TRBD1 matches 7 bases. The CDR3 consists of 16 residues. V lost 2 bases, J lost 2 bases, and 8 bases stayed unmatched. In germline, CDR1 is KGHSH, CDR2 LQKENI. The DNA of the CDR3 is TGTGCCAGCTCACCAGGGAAAAGACAGGGCAACTATGGCTACACCTTC. Translated, it gives CASSPGKRQGNYGYTF.

The chain combines TRBV28 with TRBJ1-5, with D tentatively TRBD1 (6 bases). From germline, CDR1 is MDHEN and CDR2 SYDVKM. There are 12 residues in the CDR3. The CDR3 loop reads CDQGRGNQPQHF. The CDR3 nucleotides are TGTGATCAGGGGCGCGGGAATCAGCCCCAGCATTTT.

The J gene is TRBJ2-7, the V gene TRBV5-4; 8 nucleotides agree with TRBD2. Germline V gives CDR1 SGHNT, CDR2 YYREEE (reference sequence). CDR3 length: 15 residues. The junction had 9 bases not matched to a gene; V was cut back by 4 bases and J by 3 bases. The CDR3 reads CASSQGVAGIYEQYF. DNA of the CDR3: TGTGCCAGCAGCCAGGGAGTAGCGGGGATCTACGAGCAGTACTTC.

The genes are TRBV7-9 and TRBJ2-5; 8 nucleotides match TRBD1. This CDR3 contains 14 residues. With 4 bases clipped from V and 5 bases from J, the junction kept 6 bases outside the gene matches. CDR1 and CDR2 from the germline V gene are SEHNR and FQNEAQ (reference sequence). CDR3 sequence reads: CASSSAGGAETQYF. CDR3 DNA sequence: TGTGCCAGCAGCTCCGCAGGGGGCGCGGAGACCCAGTACTTC.

This clone came up once. This sequence joins TRBV30 and TRBJ2-2; tentatively, D is TRBD1 (6 bases). Looked up from germline, CDR1 is GTSNPN and CDR2 is SVGIG (reference sequence). This CDR3 has 11 amino acids. Trimming took off 6 bases at V and 6 bases at J, with 8 bases between the two ends. The CDR3: CACRGPGELFF. Written as DNA, the CDR3 is TGTGCCTGCAGGGGCCCCGGGGAGCTGTTTTTT.

V and J are TRBV5-1 and TRBJ1-1, with D hard to call. Germline V gene sequence: CDR1 SGHRS, CDR2 YFSETQ. The CDR3 is 14 residues long. Deletions cut 3 bases from V and 7 bases from J, with 16 bases between. The DNA of the CDR3 is TGCGCCAGCAGCTCGACCCCCGGGGATTTTGAAGCTTTCTTT. The encoded protein is CASSSTPGDFEAFF. The whole variable domain, remainder taken from reference TRBV5-1 and TRBJ1-1, is KAGVTQTPRYLIKTRGQQVTLSCSPISGHRSVSWYQQTPGQGLQFLFEYFSETQRNKGNFPGRFSGRQFSNSRSEMNVSTLELGDSALYLCASSSTPGDFEAFFGQGTRLTVV.

CDR3 sequence reads: CASSQSSEYGYTF. CDR3 in DNA: TGTGCCAGCAGCCAATCGAGCGAATATGGCTACACCTTC. The chain employs TRBV16 and TRBJ1-2; unclear D gene. The ends were cut back, 0 bases at V and 5 bases at J, with 7 bases in the middle. This CDR3 comprises 13 residues. Germline lookup yields CDR1 KGHSY and CDR2 FQNENV.

This chain joins TRBV24-1 and TRBJ1-1; maybe TRBD1 (6 bases). Looked up from germline, CDR1 is KGHDR and CDR2 is SFDVKD. The CDR3 consists of 12 residues. V shed 7 bases and J shed 4 bases, with 9 bases lying between them. The CDR3 loop reads CATRQGSTEAFF. The CDR3 coding sequence is TGTGCCACCAGACAGGGCAGCACTGAAGCTTTCTTT.

This clone was counted a few times. The chain couples TRBV9 to TRBJ1-1, with TRBD1 identical over 9 bases. CDR1 and CDR2 from the germline V gene are SGDLS and YYNGEE. J lost 0 bases, V lost 4 bases, and 10 bases had no gene match. This CDR3 region has 17 residues. CDR3 bases: TGTGCCAGCAGCCCAGCGGACAGGGGCCCCATGAACACTGAAGCTTTCTTT. Translated, it gives CASSPADRGPMNTEAFF. The full variable domain, in which reference TRBV9 and TRBJ1-1 provide the parts outside the CDR3, is DSGVTQTPKHLITATGQRVTLRCSPRSGDLSVYWYQQSLDQGLQFLIQYYNGEERAKGNILERFSAQQFPDLHSELNLSSLELGDSALYFCASSPADRGPMNTEAFFGQGTRLTVV.

The rearrangement joins TRBV7-3 to TRBJ2-2; tentative D call: TRBD2 (7 bases). Germline V CDR1 and CDR2: SGHTA, FQGTGA. The V and J ends lost 2 bases and 4 bases respectively, with 8 bases between them. The CDR3 length is 14 residues. The CDR3 DNA is TGTGCCAGCAGCTTAGCGGGGGCCACCGGGGAGCTGTTTTTT. It encodes CASSLAGATGELFF.